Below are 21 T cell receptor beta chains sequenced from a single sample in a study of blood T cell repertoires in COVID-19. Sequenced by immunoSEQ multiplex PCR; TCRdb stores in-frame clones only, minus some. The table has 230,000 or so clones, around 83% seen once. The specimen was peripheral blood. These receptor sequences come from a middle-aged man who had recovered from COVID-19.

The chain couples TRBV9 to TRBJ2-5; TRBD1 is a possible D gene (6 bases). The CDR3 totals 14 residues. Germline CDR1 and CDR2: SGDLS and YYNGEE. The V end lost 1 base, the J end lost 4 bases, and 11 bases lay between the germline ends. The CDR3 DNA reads TGTGCCAGCAGCGTATCGACAGGCCGAGAGACCCAGTACTTC. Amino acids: CASSVSTGRETQYF.

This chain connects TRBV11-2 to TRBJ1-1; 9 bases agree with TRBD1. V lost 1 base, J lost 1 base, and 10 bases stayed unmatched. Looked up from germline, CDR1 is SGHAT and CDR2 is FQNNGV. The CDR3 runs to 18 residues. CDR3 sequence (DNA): TGTGCCAGCAGCTTAGGAACCTGGGACAGGGTGGCGAACACTGAAGCTTTCTTT. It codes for CASSLGTWDRVANTEAFF.

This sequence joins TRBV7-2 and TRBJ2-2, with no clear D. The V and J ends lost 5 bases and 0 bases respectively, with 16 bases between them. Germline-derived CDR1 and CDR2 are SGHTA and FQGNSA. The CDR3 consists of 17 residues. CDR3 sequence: CASSGEKQNANTGELFF. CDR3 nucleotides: TGTGCCAGCAGCGGCGAGAAACAGAACGCGAACACCGGGGAGCTGTTTTTT.

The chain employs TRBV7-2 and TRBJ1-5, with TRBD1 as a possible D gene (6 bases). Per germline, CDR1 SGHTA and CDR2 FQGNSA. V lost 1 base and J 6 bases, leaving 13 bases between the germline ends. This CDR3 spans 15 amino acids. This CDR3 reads CASSLVLGGLQPQHF. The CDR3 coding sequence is TGTGCCAGCAGCTTAGTGCTCGGGGGGCTTCAGCCCCAGCATTTT.

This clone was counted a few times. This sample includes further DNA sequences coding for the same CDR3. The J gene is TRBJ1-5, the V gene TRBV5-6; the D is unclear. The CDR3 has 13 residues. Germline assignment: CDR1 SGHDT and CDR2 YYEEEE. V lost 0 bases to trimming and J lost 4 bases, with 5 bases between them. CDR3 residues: CASSLGQNQPQHF. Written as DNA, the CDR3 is TGTGCCAGCAGCTTGGGTCAGAATCAGCCCCAGCATTTT. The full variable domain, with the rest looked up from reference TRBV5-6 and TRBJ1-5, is DAGVTQSPTHLIKTRGQQVTLRCSPKSGHDTVSWYQQALGQGPQFIFQYYEEEERQRGNFPDRFSGHQFPNYSSELNVNALLLGDSALYLCASSLGQNQPQHFGDGTRLSIL.

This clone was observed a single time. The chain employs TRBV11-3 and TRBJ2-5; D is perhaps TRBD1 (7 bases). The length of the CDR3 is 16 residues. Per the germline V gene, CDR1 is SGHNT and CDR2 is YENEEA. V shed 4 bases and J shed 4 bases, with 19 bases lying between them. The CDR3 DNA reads TGTGCCAGCAGCTCCCGACGGGACCAGGGGGGAGAGACCCAGTACTTC. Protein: CASSSRRDQGGETQYF.

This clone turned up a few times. The CDR3 bases are TGCAGCGTTGAAGGAAGGGGGCGAAGGACCCCAATCTCTGGGGCCAACGTCCTGACTTTC. Translating gives CSVEGRGRRTPISGANVLTF. The rearrangement links TRBV29-1 to TRBJ2-6, with 7 positions matching TRBD1. The V segment lost 1 base and the J segment 0 bases; nucleotides outside the gene matches: 15. The CDR3 has 20 amino acids. Germline CDR1 SQVTM, CDR2 ANQGSEA.

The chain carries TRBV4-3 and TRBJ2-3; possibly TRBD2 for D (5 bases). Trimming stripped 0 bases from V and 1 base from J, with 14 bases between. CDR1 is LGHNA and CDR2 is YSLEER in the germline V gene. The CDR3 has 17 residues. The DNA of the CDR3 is TGCGCCAGCAGCCAAGATATTCCGGGGTTCGGCACAGATACGCAGTATTTT. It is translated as CASSQDIPGFGTDTQYF.

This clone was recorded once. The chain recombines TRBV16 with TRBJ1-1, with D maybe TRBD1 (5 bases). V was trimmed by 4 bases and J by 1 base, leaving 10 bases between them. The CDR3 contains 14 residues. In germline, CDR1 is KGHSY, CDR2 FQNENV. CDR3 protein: CASSLTGGNTEAFF. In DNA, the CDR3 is TGTGCCAGCAGCCTGACGGGGGGGAACACTGAAGCTTTCTTT.

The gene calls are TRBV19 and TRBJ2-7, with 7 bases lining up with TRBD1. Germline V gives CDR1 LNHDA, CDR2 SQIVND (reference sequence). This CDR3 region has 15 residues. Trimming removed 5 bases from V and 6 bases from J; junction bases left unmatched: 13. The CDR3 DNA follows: TGTGCCAGTAGTTCCCGACAGGGAAATATGGGCGAGCAGTACTTC. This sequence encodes CASSSRQGNMGEQYF.

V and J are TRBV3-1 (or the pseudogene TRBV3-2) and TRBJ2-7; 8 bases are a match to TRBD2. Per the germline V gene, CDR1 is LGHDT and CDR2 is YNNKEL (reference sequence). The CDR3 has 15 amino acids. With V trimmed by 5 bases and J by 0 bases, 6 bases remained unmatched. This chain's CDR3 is CASSSPGLVSYEQYF. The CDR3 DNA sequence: TGTGCCAGCAGCTCCCCGGGACTAGTCTCCTACGAGCAGTACTTC.

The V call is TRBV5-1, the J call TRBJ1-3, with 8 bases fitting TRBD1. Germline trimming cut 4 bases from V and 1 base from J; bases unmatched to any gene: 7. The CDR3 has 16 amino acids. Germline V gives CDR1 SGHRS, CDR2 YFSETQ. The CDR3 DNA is TGCGCCAGCAGCCCGCGCCAGGGGGCTTCTGGAAACACCATATATTTT. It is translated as CASSPRQGASGNTIYF.

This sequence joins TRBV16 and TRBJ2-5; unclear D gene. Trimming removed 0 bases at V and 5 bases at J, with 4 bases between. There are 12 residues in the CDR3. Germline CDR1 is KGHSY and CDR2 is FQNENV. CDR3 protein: CASSQSRETQYF. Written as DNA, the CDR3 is TGTGCCAGCAGCCAATCCCGGGAGACCCAGTACTTC.

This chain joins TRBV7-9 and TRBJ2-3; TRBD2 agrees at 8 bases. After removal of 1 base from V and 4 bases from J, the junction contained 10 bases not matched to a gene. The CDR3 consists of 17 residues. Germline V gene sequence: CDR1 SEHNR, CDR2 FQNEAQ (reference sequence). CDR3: CASSLGPSGRLADTQYF. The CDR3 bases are TGTGCCAGCAGCTTAGGACCAAGCGGGAGATTGGCAGATACGCAGTATTTT.

CDR3 DNA: TGTGCCAGCAGCGGCCAGGCCTCCGGGGCCAACGTCCTGACTTTC. It translates to CASSGQASGANVLTF. The chain recombines TRBV9 with TRBJ2-6; D remains unclear. Germline-derived CDR1 and CDR2 are SGDLS and YYNGEE. V was clipped by 3 bases and J by 4 bases, with 11 bases between them. The CDR3 extends over 15 amino acids. The variable domain in full, with the rest retrieved from reference TRBV9 and TRBJ2-6, is DSGVTQTPKHLITATGQRVTLRCSPRSGDLSVYWYQQSLDQGLQFLIQYYNGEERAKGNILERFSAQQFPDLHSELNLSSLELGDSALYFCASSGQASGANVLTFGAGSRLTVL.

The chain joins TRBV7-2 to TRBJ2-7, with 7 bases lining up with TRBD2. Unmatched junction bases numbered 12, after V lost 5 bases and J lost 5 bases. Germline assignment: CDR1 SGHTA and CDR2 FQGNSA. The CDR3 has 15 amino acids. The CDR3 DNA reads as TGTGCCAGCAGCGAGAGACTAGCCCGAAACCACGAGCAGTACTTC. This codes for CASSERLARNHEQYF.

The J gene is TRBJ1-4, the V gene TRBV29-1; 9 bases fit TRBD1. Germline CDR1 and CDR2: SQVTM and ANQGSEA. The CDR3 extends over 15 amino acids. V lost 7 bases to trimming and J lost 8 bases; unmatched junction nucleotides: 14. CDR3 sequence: CSGTGTGRGGEKLFF. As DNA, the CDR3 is TGCAGCGGGACCGGGACAGGGCGAGGGGGAGAAAAACTGTTTTTT.

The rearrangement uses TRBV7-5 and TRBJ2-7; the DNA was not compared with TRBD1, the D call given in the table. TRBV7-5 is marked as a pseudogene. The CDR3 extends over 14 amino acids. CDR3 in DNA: TGTGTCAGAAGCTTCTACAGGGTTACTTACGAGCAGTACTTC. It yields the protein CVRSFYRVTYEQYF.

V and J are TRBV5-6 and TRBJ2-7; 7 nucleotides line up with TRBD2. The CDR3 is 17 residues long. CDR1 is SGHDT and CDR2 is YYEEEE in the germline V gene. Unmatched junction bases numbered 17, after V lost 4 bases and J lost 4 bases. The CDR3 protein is CASSTRMGGFSAYEQYF. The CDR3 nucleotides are TGTGCCAGCAGCACCCGGATGGGGGGGTTTTCCGCATACGAGCAGTACTTC.

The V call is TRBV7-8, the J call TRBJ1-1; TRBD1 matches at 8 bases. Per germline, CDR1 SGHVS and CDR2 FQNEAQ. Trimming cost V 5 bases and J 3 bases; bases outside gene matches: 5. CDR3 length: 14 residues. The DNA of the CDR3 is TGTGCCAGCAGCAAACAGGGGGTGGACACTGAAGCTTTCTTT. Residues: CASSKQGVDTEAFF.

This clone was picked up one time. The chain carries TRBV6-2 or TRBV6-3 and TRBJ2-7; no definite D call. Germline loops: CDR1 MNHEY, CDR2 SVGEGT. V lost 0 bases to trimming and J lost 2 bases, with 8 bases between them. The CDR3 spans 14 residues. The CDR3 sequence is CASSYSHSTYEQYF. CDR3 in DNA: TGTGCCAGCAGTTACTCGCACAGCACCTACGAGCAGTACTTC.